The rows below give T cell receptor beta chains drawn from one sample of a study of blood T cell repertoires in COVID-19. TCRdb keeps only in-frame clones here, not all; method: immunoSEQ multiplex PCR. The sample has around 290,000 clones, around 90% seen once. Sequencing was carried out using PBMCs or T cells enriched from blood (not recorded which). The origin of the receptors is a woman in her thirties or forties who had recovered from COVID-19. CDR3s include the opening cysteine and the closing phenylalanine or tryptophan. The D gene is left open where the match is weak. Part of the rows lack a size; the others show once, few, many or a class for expanded clones.

>TRBJ2-2|TRBV7-9|-|-
TGTGCCAGCAGCTTAGCGCGTACTACCCCGCTGTTTTTT
CASSLARTTPLFF
>TRBJ1-2|TRBV7-2|-|TRBD1
TGTGCCAGCACCGCCCGGACAGGGAGTATTGACTATGGCTACACCTTC
CASTARTGSIDYGYTF
>TRBJ1-2|TRBV9|-|-
TGTGCCAGCAGCCCGCCCGGGTGGTCTAACTATGGCTACACCTTC
CASSPPGWSNYGYTF
>TRBJ1-1|TRBV6-5|-|TRBD1
TGTGCCAGCAGTTGGGACAGAAAGAACACTGAAGCTTTCTTT
CASSWDRKNTEAFF
>TRBJ2-1|TRBV6-2/TRBV6-3|-|TRBD2
TGTGCCAGCAGTCGTACTAGCGGGGGGGCTGTCAATGAGCAGTTCTTC
CASSRTSGGAVNEQFF
>TRBJ2-7|TRBV10-3|-|TRBD2
TGTGCCATCAGTGATAAGTCGGCGGGGGGCCACGAGCAGTACTTC
CAISDKSAGGHEQYF
>TRBJ1-3|TRBV5-4|-|-
TGTGCCAGCAGCCTCCCTGGCAGAAACACCATATATTTT
CASSLPGRNTIYF
>TRBJ1-2|TRBV7-9|-|-
TGTGCCAGCAGCTTAACAGAACCTAGACAGAGTAACTATGGCTACACCTTC
CASSLTEPRQSNYGYTF
>TRBJ2-2|TRBV11-1|-|TRBD1
TGTGCCAGCAGCCAGGACAGGGCGAACACCGGGGAGCTGTTTTTT
CASSQDRANTGELFF
>TRBJ2-3|TRBV24-1|-|TRBD2
TGTGCCACCAGCCCCGGACTAGCGGGAGAAACCACAGATACGCAGTATTTT
CATSPGLAGETTDTQYF
>TRBJ2-3|TRBV4-2|-|TRBD2
TGTGCCAGCAGCCAAGAGTCAGCGGGGGGGCCGCAAGATACGCAGTATTTT
CASSQESAGGPQDTQYF
>TRBJ2-3|TRBV6-5|-|TRBD1
TGTGCCAGCAGTTACTCCGGGACAGGGGGGTCAGATACGCAGTATTTT
CASSYSGTGGSDTQYF
>TRBJ2-1|TRBV6-5|once|-
TGTGCCAGCAGTTTCCGGCCTAATACGCCGGGGGAGCAGTTCTTC
CASSFRPNTPGEQFF
>TRBJ1-3|TRBV5-4|-|-
TGTGCCAGCAGCTTGGCCGGGGTCCCAAGCTCTGGAAACACCATATATTTT
CASSLAGVPSSGNTIYF
>TRBJ1-1|TRBV2|-|-
TGTGCCAGCAGTGAACTACGGGGATTGTACACTGAAGCTTTCTTT
CASSELRGLYTEAFF
>TRBJ1-3|TRBV6-5|-|TRBD1
TGTGCCAGCAGTTATAGTACAGGGGTACGAGGAAACACCATATATTTT
CASSYSTGVRGNTIYF
>TRBJ1-1|TRBV25-1|-|TRBD1
TGTGCCAGCAGTGAGTCTAGGGGGCGTCGGGGTGAAGCTTTCTTT
CASSESRGRRGEAFF
>TRBJ2-2|TRBV18|-|TRBD1
TGTGCCAGCTCACGACGGACAGGGGGCTCGAACACCGGGGAGCTGTTTTTT
CASSRRTGGSNTGELFF
>TRBJ1-2|TRBV5-1|-|TRBD1
TGCGCCAGCAGCTGGGAAACCGGGACAGGGCGTACCTATGGCTACACCTTC
CASSWETGTGRTYGYTF
>TRBJ1-6|TRBV7-8|-|-
TGTGCCAGCAGCTTAATGGACATTGAATCACCCCTCCACTTT
CASSLMDIESPLHF
>TRBJ2-3|TRBV5-4|-|-
TGTGCCAGCAGCCGTATAGGGGGGGTGACCACAGATACGCAGTATTTT
CASSRIGGVTTDTQYF
>TRBJ2-3|TRBV15|-|-
TGTGCCACCAGCTCAATATCATGGGAGCTGGCTAGCGCTAGCACAGATACGCAGTATTTT
CATSSISWELASASTDTQYF
>TRBJ1-1|TRBV30|-|TRBD1
TGTGCCTGGAGTGTGGGGACAGGGTATTTCGTCGCTGAAGCTTTCTTT
CAWSVGTGYFVAEAFF
>TRBJ2-5|TRBV11-2|-|-
TGTGCCAGCAGCCGGGACAATCAAGAGACCCAGTACTTC
CASSRDNQETQYF
>TRBJ1-1|TRBV27|-|-
TGTGCCAGCAGGCGGAGGGAAGGGACTGAAGCTTTCTTT
CASRRREGTEAFF
>TRBJ1-3|TRBV6-6|-|TRBD1
TGTGCCAGCAGGATGACAGGGTCTGGAAACACCATATATTTT
CASRMTGSGNTIYF
>TRBJ2-1|TRBV6-4|-|TRBD2
TGTGCCAGCAGTCCCCTAGCGGGAGGGTTCAATGAGCAGTTCTTC
CASSPLAGGFNEQFF
>TRBJ2-1|TRBV5-4|-|TRBD2
TGTGCCAGCAGCCCCGGGGGGGCGGGAGTCTACAATGAGCAGTTCTTC
CASSPGGAGVYNEQFF
>TRBJ2-3|TRBV3-1/TRBV3-2|-|TRBD2
TGTGCCAGCAGCCAAGATCAGGCTAGCGGGAGAAGGGCAGATACGCAGTATTTT
CASSQDQASGRRADTQYF
>TRBJ1-5|TRBV27|-|-
TGTGCCAGCAGTTCTGCCAGGCCCTATAGCAATCAGCCCCAGCATTTT
CASSSARPYSNQPQHF
>TRBJ2-1|TRBV29-1|-|TRBD1
TGCAGCGGTGGGACAGATTTATGGAGCTCCTACAATGAGCAGTTCTTC
CSGGTDLWSSYNEQFF
>TRBJ1-6|TRBV9|-|-
TGTGCCAGCAGCGAGGGGGTAGGCTCCTATAATTCACCCCTCCACTTT
CASSEGVGSYNSPLHF
>TRBJ1-4|TRBV30|-|-
TGTGCCTGGAGTGACAGGGTTGGAGAAAAACTGTTTTTT
CAWSDRVGEKLFF
>TRBJ1-1|TRBV2|-|TRBD1
TGTGCCAGCAATCCCTTGGGACAGGGGAACACTGAAGCTTTCTTT
CASNPLGQGNTEAFF
>TRBJ2-7|TRBV4-2|-|TRBD2
TGTGCCAGCAGCGTCGGGACTAGCGGGAACTCCTACGAGCAGTACTTC
CASSVGTSGNSYEQYF
>TRBJ2-3|TRBV6-5|-|-
TGTGCCAGCAGTTACATGGGGGGATTCGGTACAGATACGCAGTATTTT
CASSYMGGFGTDTQYF
>TRBJ2-7|TRBV28|once|-
TGTGCCAGCAGTCTGGGCCACGAGCAGTACTTC
CASSLGHEQYF
>TRBJ1-2|TRBV7-2|-|-
TGTGCCAGCAGCCCCGGGTCTAACTATGGCTACACCTTC
CASSPGSNYGYTF
>TRBJ1-3|TRBV2|-|TRBD1
TGTGCCAGCAGCGATGACAGGGAGGCTGGAAACACCATATATTTT
CASSDDREAGNTIYF
>TRBJ2-1|TRBV7-2|-|TRBD2
TGTGCCAGCAGCTTAGTTTTCGGACGGGGACTAGCGGGGAACAATGAGCAGTTCTTC
CASSLVFGRGLAGNNEQFF
>TRBJ1-1|TRBV2|few|-
TGTGCCAGCAGTTACGTCGGGAACACTGAAGCTTTCTTT
CASSYVGNTEAFF